The T cell receptor beta chain described here comes from a study of CD8 T cells in ankylosing spondylitis. Study findings and constraints: Blood from ankylosing spondylitis patients appeared to carry a characteristic roughly eight-variant TCR beta motif.

The table lists this clonotype with a few counts. Its specificity is not known. V was pared by 5 bases and J by 13 bases, with 7 bases of the junction left unmatched. This CDR3 contains 14 residues. Germline V lookup: CDR1 SEHNR, CDR2 FQNEAQ (reference sequence). Each CDR3 protein is one row after TCRdb ran MiXCR on the 5' RACE reads. This table holds some 840,000 distinct CDR3 sequences, roughly 12% found once. V usage is TRBV7-9 and J usage is TRBJ2-1; TRBD2 matches at 14 bases. The sequence was collected from a male donor with ankylosing spondylitis. The specimen was blood, either unsorted or a sorted T cell fraction (not recorded which). The CDR3 reads CASSAGTSGSRQFF. Written as DNA, the CDR3 is TGTGCCAGCAGCGCAGGGACTAGCGGGAGTAGACAGTTCTTC.